Each of the 15 T cell receptor beta chains below was sequenced from the same sample in a study of control samples from healthy donors and cancer patients. Sequencing was performed with immunoSEQ multiplex PCR; in TCRdb, only in-frame clones are kept and a portion is missing. The sample has 100,000 to 150,000 clones; 90% are singletons. The sequencing input was blood. Every receptor here comes from a man aged 35-49 years in good health.

The chain recombines TRBV7-2 with TRBJ2-5, with 10 bases that match TRBD1. CDR1 is SGHTA and CDR2 is FQGNSA in the germline V gene. The CDR3 length is 19 residues. V lost 1 base and J lost 2; bases outside the gene matches: 13. CDR3 nucleotides: TGTGCCAGCAGCTTAGTTTCGGGACAGGGGTGGGTCCCTCAAGAGACCCAGTACTTC. This sequence encodes CASSLVSGQGWVPQETQYF.

V gene TRBV5-4 combines with J gene TRBJ2-3; TRBD1 might be the D (6 bases). Deletions cut 3 bases from V and 1 base from J, with 9 bases between. CDR1 and CDR2 (germline): SGHNT, YYREEE (reference sequence). The CDR3 length is 14 residues. CDR3 nucleotide sequence: TGTGCCAGCAGCTCCCGGACAGGCACAGATACGCAGTATTTT. This encodes CASSSRTGTDTQYF.

The gene calls are TRBV4-1 and TRBJ2-5; 11 bases fit TRBD1. This CDR3 region has 18 residues. CDR1 is MGHRA and CDR2 is YSYEKL in the germline V gene. With V trimmed by 0 bases and J by 5 bases, 11 bases remained unmatched. The CDR3: CASSQDRSGQGATETQYF. CDR3 DNA: TGCGCCAGCAGCCAAGACCGAAGCGGACAGGGGGCGACGGAGACCCAGTACTTC.

The chain uses TRBV19 and TRBJ1-6, with 7 bases identical to TRBD1. This CDR3 spans 14 amino acids. Trimming at V came to 6 bases and at J to 8 bases, leaving 7 bases not matched to a gene. Germline V CDR1 and CDR2: LNHDA, SQIVND (reference sequence). CDR3 residues: CASRQHRGDSPLHF. In DNA, the CDR3 is TGTGCCAGTAGACAACACAGGGGTGATTCACCCCTCCACTTT.

The chain employs TRBV9 and TRBJ1-1; D remains unclear. V was cut by 3 bases and J by 0 bases, with 12 bases left in between. The CDR3 is 15 residues long. Germline loops: CDR1 SGDLS, CDR2 YYNGEE. Here the CDR3 DNA reads TGTGCCAGCAGCGAAAAAGACACCGTGAACACTGAAGCTTTCTTT. This gives the protein CASSEKDTVNTEAFF.

CDR3 in DNA: TGTGCCAGCAGCTCACTTATAGCGGGGGTCACAGATACGCAGTATTTT. Residues: CASSSLIAGVTDTQYF. The chain has TRBV7-8 and TRBJ2-3, with 9 bases fitting TRBD2. Germline V CDR1 and CDR2: SGHVS, FQNEAQ. V gave up 4 bases and J gave up 2 bases; unmatched junction bases: 7. CDR3 length: 16 residues.

This clone was counted between two and nine times. The chain joins TRBV10-3 to TRBJ1-6, with unresolved D. Trimming pared 2 bases from V and 10 bases from J, leaving 6 bases between. Germline V CDR1 and CDR2: ENHRY, SYGVKD. The CDR3 sequence is 12 residues long. CDR3 amino acids: CAISEVKSPLHF. In nucleotides, the CDR3 is TGTGCCATCAGTGAGGTTAAGTCACCCCTCCACTTT.

Written as DNA, the CDR3 is TGTGCCTGGAGTTTATTACTGGGTATGGGTGAAGCTTTCTTT. Its translation: CAWSLLLGMGEAFF. This chain links TRBV30 with TRBJ1-1; no firm D call. CDR3 length: 14 amino acids. The germline V and J ends were trimmed by 2 bases and 7 bases, with 17 bases remaining between them. Germline CDR1 and CDR2: GTSNPN and SVGIG (reference sequence).

The J gene is TRBJ1-2, the V gene TRBV30, with D perhaps TRBD1 (5 bases). The germline gives CDR1 GTSNPN, CDR2 SVGIG (reference sequence). This CDR3 has 13 residues. Trimming took 4 bases from V and 5 from J, leaving 14 bases between them. The CDR3 bases are TGTGCCTGGAACCGCGGGGGGTCATATGGCTACACCTTC. Its protein is CAWNRGGSYGYTF.

The table lists this clone with a count of one. The chain carries TRBV7-3 and TRBJ2-2; D unresolved. The germline V gene has CDR1 SGHTA and CDR2 FQGTGA. Trimming stripped 3 bases from V and 7 bases from J, with 6 bases between. The CDR3 covers 12 residues. The CDR3 loop reads CASSFPLGELFF. Written as DNA, the CDR3 is TGTGCCAGCAGCTTTCCTCTCGGGGAGCTGTTTTTT.

This clone was picked up one time. The chain links TRBV7-3 to TRBJ2-1; TRBD1 aligns across 7 bases. V lost 4 bases, J lost 7 bases, and 4 bases stayed unmatched. The length of the CDR3 is 13 residues. Germline lookup yields CDR1 SGHTA and CDR2 FQGTGA. In DNA, the CDR3 is TGTGCCAGCAGCTCCCGACAGGGTAATGAGCAGTTCTTC. The encoded protein is CASSSRQGNEQFF.

This rearrangement joins TRBV29-1 to TRBJ2-3; the D gene is possibly TRBD1 (6 bases). In germline, CDR1 is SQVTM, CDR2 ANQGSEA. This CDR3 has 13 residues. Trimming left V 6 bases short and J 8 bases short, with 18 bases between. The CDR3 DNA sequence: TGCAGCGTAAGACAGGAACTGCCAGCTACGCAGTATTTT. This encodes CSVRQELPATQYF.

V usage is TRBV2 and J usage is TRBJ1-5, with a weak D call TRBD1 (5 bases). The CDR3 is made up of 14 amino acids. Trimming removed 0 bases at V and 5 bases at J, with 8 bases between. CDR1 is SNHLY, CDR2 FYNNEI, per germline. CDR3 DNA sequence: TGTGCCAGCAGTGAAGCTGGGGGAGATCAGCCCCAGCATTTT. Encoded protein: CASSEAGGDQPQHF.

The chain recombines TRBV29-1 with TRBJ2-2; 11 bases are a match to TRBD2. From germline, CDR1 is SQVTM and CDR2 ANQGSEA. Trimming removed 3 bases from V and 3 bases from J; junction bases left unmatched: 3. The CDR3 has 15 residues. The CDR3 DNA reads TGCAGCGTTGATAGCGGGGGGGCCTACACCGGGGAGCTGTTTTTT. This sequence encodes CSVDSGGAYTGELFF.

CDR3 DNA sequence: TGTGCCACCAGTGACCCCGGGCGACCTTACAATGAGCAGTTCTTC. Its protein is CATSDPGRPYNEQFF. J is TRBJ2-1 and V is TRBV24-1; no clear D. CDR1 is KGHDR, CDR2 SFDVKD, per germline. The length of the CDR3 is 15 residues. V dropped 4 bases and J dropped 4 bases, with 13 bases sitting between them.